The sequence of this TCR beta chain was determined in a study of cytomegalovirus exposure and HLA in healthy donors. Notes on the study in general: Later work showed greater clonal expansion in HLA-associated TCR beta chains than in equally common others.

The CDR3 is 16 residues long. With V trimmed by 2 bases and J by 2 bases, 5 bases remained unmatched. In germline, CDR1 is LGHNA, CDR2 YNFKEQ. Both 60 Vbeta primers and 13 Jbeta primers went into the PCR. The repertoire was sequenced with immunoSEQ multiplex PCR; TCRdb's copy has only in-frame clones and lacks some. The sample records over 120,000 clones, more than 7.5% being singletons. This clone showed up just a few times. Its antigen is undetermined. This sequence was found in a man aged 45-60 years in good health and CMV-seronegative. The sample was PBMCs. The chain carries TRBV4-2 and TRBJ1-2, with TRBD1 matching 10 bases. The CDR3 sequence is CASSQQTGGENYGYTF. DNA for the CDR3: TGTGCCAGCAGCCAACAGACAGGGGGCGAGAACTATGGCTACACCTTC.